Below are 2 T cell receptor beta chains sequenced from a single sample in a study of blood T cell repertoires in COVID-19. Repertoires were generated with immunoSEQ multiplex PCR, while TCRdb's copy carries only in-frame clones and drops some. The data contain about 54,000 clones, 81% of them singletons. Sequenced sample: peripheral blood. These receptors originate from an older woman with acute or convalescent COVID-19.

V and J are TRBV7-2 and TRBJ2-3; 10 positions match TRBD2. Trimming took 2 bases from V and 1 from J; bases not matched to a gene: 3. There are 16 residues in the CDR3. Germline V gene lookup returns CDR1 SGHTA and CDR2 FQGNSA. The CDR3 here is CASSLTSGDGTDTQYF. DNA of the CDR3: TGTGCCAGCAGCTTAACTAGCGGGGATGGCACAGATACGCAGTATTTT.

CDR3 DNA sequence: TGCGCCAGCAGCGAACCGGGACAGGGGGCGAAGGGCTACACCTTC. The encoded protein is CASSEPGQGAKGYTF. The chain is built from TRBV5-1 and TRBJ1-2, with 12 bases that match TRBD1. CDR1 is SGHRS and CDR2 is YFSETQ in the germline V gene. CDR3 size: 15 residues. J gave up 8 bases and V 4 bases, and 9 bases lay outside the gene matches.